This TCR beta chain was recovered during a study of cytomegalovirus exposure and HLA in healthy donors. This CDR3 is 14 amino acids long. V was pared by 4 bases and J by 7 bases, with 17 bases between. Looked up from germline, CDR1 is SGHRS and CDR2 is YFSETQ. The study ran its PCR with 60 Vbeta and 13 Jbeta primers. Measured with immunoSEQ multiplex PCR; TCRdb has only the in-frame clones, and not every one. The repertoire includes about 120,000 clones, 74% of them detected once, and 4% sits in the top ten. The V call is TRBV5-1, the J call TRBJ1-1; D is perhaps TRBD1 (6 bases). The source of this sequence is a man aged 35-49 years in good health and CMV-seropositive. The sequenced sample was PBMCs. CDR3 region: CASSHGSGGNEAFF. The DNA for the CDR3 is TGCGCCAGCAGCCACGGCTCGGGGGGCAATGAAGCTTTCTTT.